This TCR beta chain was obtained from a study of CD8 T cells in Susac syndrome. General study results and limits: Acknowledgment was made by the study that its TCR sequencing and HLA analysis involved a relatively small number of individuals.

Random hexamers primed reverse transcription of about 0.45 to 1 ug RNA. Amplification of TCR beta CDR3 spanned 54 Vbeta and 13 Jbeta via immunoSEQ multiplex PCR. TCRdb ran MiXCR on the immunoSEQ multiplex PCR reads and lists one entry per CDR3 protein. The sample has 200,000 to 250,000 distinct CDR3 sequences; 95% are singletons. The multiple sclerosis control group comprised treatment-naive patients with stable or active relapsing-remitting disease. A word on this clonotype: Its matching antigen is unknown.

V lost 3 bases and J lost 9, with 15 bases in between. Germline assignment: CDR1 GTSNPN and CDR2 SVGIG (reference sequence). The CDR3 length is 13 residues. Input material: CD4+ T cells from PBMCs. The V and J genes are TRBV30 and TRBJ1-5; D gene unclear. This TCR was sampled from a human donor with multiple sclerosis. The CDR3 loop reads CAWSPNPEAPQHF. In DNA form, the CDR3 reads TGTGCCTGGAGCCCTAATCCGGAGGCGCCCCAGCATTTT.